The 32 T cell receptor beta chains given below trace back to one sample, sequenced in a study of regulatory and conventional T cells in RAG deficiency. The assay was immunoSEQ multiplex PCR, and TCRdb's table has in-frame clones only and misses some. The sample yields 9,500 to 15,000 clones, roughly 94% seen once. Genomic DNA came from blood regulatory T cells gated CD4+ CD25-high CD127-low. These data are also associated with another study on regulatory T cells. That report adds: Amplification used 52 TRBV primers and 13 TRBJ primers.

The sequencing input was CD127- CD25+ CD4+ Tregs sorted from blood. Receptors were obtained from a human donor in good health.

The V gene is TRBV19, the J gene TRBJ2-7; perhaps TRBD2 as D (6 bases). Between the trimmed V and J ends, which lost 5 bases and 3 bases, there was a span of 11 bases. Germline V lookup: CDR1 LNHDA, CDR2 SQIVND (reference sequence). This CDR3 comprises 13 residues. CDR3 nucleotide sequence: TGTGCCAGTAGTTTCGGGGGAGTCTACGAGCAGTACTTC. This codes for CASSFGGVYEQYF.

The CDR3 DNA is TGCGCCAGCAGCCAAGGAGGGTGGAGCGGTAGCAATCAGCCCCAGCATTTT. Protein sequence: CASSQGGWSGSNQPQHF. The chain couples TRBV4-1 to TRBJ1-5; D gene uncertain. Germline V gene data show CDR1 as MGHRA and CDR2 as YSYEKL. Trimming pared 1 base from V and 0 bases from J, leaving 13 bases between. The CDR3 length is 17 residues.

This clone appeared a single time. The rearrangement uses TRBV10-3 and TRBJ2-5, with 12 bases that match TRBD2. V shed 8 bases, J shed 5 bases, and the junction held 9 bases outside the gene matches. The V gene's germline CDR1 is ENHRY and CDR2 SYGVKD. The CDR3 extends over 15 amino acids. CDR3 nucleotide sequence: TGTGCCATCGGTTCTTGGACTAGCGGGGTGGAGACCCAGTACTTC. This codes for CAIGSWTSGVETQYF.

V usage is TRBV28 and J usage is TRBJ1-1; perhaps TRBD1 as D (5 bases). The CDR3 has 15 amino acids. Trimming removed 4 bases at V and 1 base at J, with 13 bases between. The V gene's germline CDR1 is MDHEN and CDR2 SYDVKM. CDR3 in amino acids: CASSSPGTTNTEAFF. CDR3 DNA sequence: TGTGCCAGCAGTTCTCCCGGGACTACGAACACTGAAGCTTTCTTT.

The V gene is TRBV11-2, the J gene TRBJ2-7, with 9 positions matching TRBD1. Germline-derived CDR1 and CDR2 are SGHAT and FQNNGV. Germline trimming cut 4 bases from V and 5 bases from J; bases unmatched to any gene: 6. This CDR3 contains 14 residues. The CDR3: CASSWMTGGDEQYF. CDR3 nucleotide sequence: TGTGCCAGCAGCTGGATGACAGGGGGTGACGAGCAGTACTTC.

The chain joins TRBV5-1 to TRBJ1-3, with D possibly TRBD1 on 5 matching bases. The CDR3 totals 15 residues. Germline V gene lookup returns CDR1 SGHRS and CDR2 YFSETQ. The V end lost 0 bases, the J end lost 8 bases, and 15 bases lay between the germline ends. In DNA, the CDR3 is TGCGCCAGCAGCTTGGGACGCTCCGGGGGGGACACCATATATTTT. This sequence encodes CASSLGRSGGDTIYF.

The chain recombines TRBV5-1 with TRBJ2-7; possibly TRBD1 for D (6 bases). The CDR3 runs 14 residues. From germline, CDR1 is SGHRS and CDR2 YFSETQ. Trimming left V 0 bases short and J 3 bases short, with 10 bases between. CDR3: CASSLGGGHYEQYF. The CDR3 nucleotides are TGCGCCAGCAGCTTGGGAGGGGGACACTACGAGCAGTACTTC.

V and J are TRBV18 and TRBJ1-2; 7 nucleotides match TRBD1. The V gene end was trimmed by 6 bases and the J gene end by 4 bases; junction bases not matched to a gene: 5. The CDR3 is 13 residues long. The V gene's germline CDR1 is KGHSH and CDR2 LQKENI. CDR3 bases: TGTGCCAGCTCGTCCGGGACAGTCTATGGCTACACCTTC. Its protein product is CASSSGTVYGYTF.

The J gene is TRBJ1-4, the V gene TRBV30; TRBD1 is a possible D gene (6 bases). CDR1 is GTSNPN and CDR2 is SVGIG in the germline V gene (reference sequence). CDR3 length: 14 residues. Trimming left V 2 bases short and J 3 bases short, with 10 bases between. The CDR3 loop reads CAWSPGHSNEKLFF. As DNA, the CDR3 is TGTGCCTGGAGTCCGGGACACTCTAATGAAAAACTGTTTTTT.

The chain has TRBV5-4 and TRBJ1-2; unclear D gene. The CDR3 extends over 14 amino acids. Germline loops: CDR1 SGHNT, CDR2 YYREEE (reference sequence). Trimming cost V 2 bases and J 2 bases, with 10 bases left between them. CDR3 DNA sequence: TGTGCCAGCAGCTTCGGTCAACTAAACTATGGCTACACCTTC. This translates into CASSFGQLNYGYTF. The variable domain in full, with the rest retrieved from reference TRBV5-4 and TRBJ1-2, is ETGVTQSPTHLIKTRGQQVTLRCSSQSGHNTVSWYQQALGQGPQFIFQYYREEENGRGNFPPRFSGLQFPNYSSELNVNALELDDSALYLCASSFGQLNYGYTFGSGTRLTVV.

The chain is built from TRBV19 and TRBJ2-5; 7 bases match TRBD1. CDR3 length: 16 amino acids. V shed 1 base and J 0 bases; nucleotides not matched to a gene: 5. Germline V gene sequence: CDR1 LNHDA, CDR2 SQIVND (reference sequence). The DNA for the CDR3 is TGTGCCAGTAGTATAGGGGGACAGCCTTACCAAGAGACCCAGTACTTC. Its protein product is CASSIGGQPYQETQYF.

The chain employs TRBV9 and TRBJ2-2; no clear D. CDR1 SGDLS and CDR2 YYNGEE come from the germline V gene. This CDR3 contains 15 residues. Deletions cut 1 base from V and 3 bases from J, with 10 bases between. The CDR3 DNA follows: TGTGCCAGCAGCGTAAAGAACAGTTACACCGGGGAGCTGTTTTTT. Its protein product is CASSVKNSYTGELFF.

The genes are TRBV7-2 and TRBJ2-1; weak D call: TRBD2 (8 bases). This CDR3 comprises 16 residues. CDR1 is SGHTA and CDR2 is FQGNSA in the germline V gene. V gave up 8 bases and J gave up 7 bases, with 24 bases separating them. CDR3 nucleotides: TGTGCCAGCCCAGGAGGGGGCGGGACTAGGGGGAATGAGCAGTTCTTC. Residues: CASPGGGGTRGNEQFF.

The V and J genes are TRBV27 and TRBJ2-2; 8 bases map to TRBD2. Trimming took 4 bases from V and 7 from J; bases not matched to a gene: 11. The CDR3 length is 16 residues. Germline-derived CDR1 and CDR2 are MNHEY and SMNVEV (reference sequence). CDR3 sequence: CASSSKAGAQLGELFF. In nucleotides, the CDR3 is TGTGCCAGCAGTTCAAAAGCGGGGGCTCAGCTCGGGGAGCTGTTTTTT.

The chain links TRBV9 to TRBJ2-7; D is perhaps TRBD2 (6 bases). V was pared by 4 bases and J by 4 bases, with 15 bases between. There are 14 residues in the CDR3. Per the germline V gene, CDR1 is SGDLS and CDR2 is YYNGEE. This CDR3 is CASSPQVAGYEQYF. The CDR3 DNA reads TGTGCCAGCAGCCCCCAGGTGGCGGGATACGAGCAGTACTTC.

The chain links TRBV5-1 to TRBJ1-3; tentative D call: TRBD1 (5 bases). V was shortened by 4 bases and J by 4 bases, with 21 bases between the two germline ends. Germline CDR1 reads SGHRS; CDR2 reads YFSETQ. This CDR3 is built from 17 residues. The CDR3 coding sequence is TGCGCCAGCAGCCTGGCGGGGGGGACCGGGAGCGGAAACACCATATATTTT. Amino acids: CASSLAGGTGSGNTIYF.

The chain is built from TRBV9 and TRBJ1-2; possible D gene TRBD1, 6 bases. The CDR3 has 14 amino acids. Trimming removed 0 bases from V and 5 bases from J, with 11 bases in between. The germline CDR1 and CDR2 sequences are SGDLS and YYNGEE. CDR3: CASSVGPGDYGYTF. For the CDR3, the DNA is TGTGCCAGCAGCGTAGGGCCAGGGGATTATGGCTACACCTTC.

This chain links TRBV5-1 with TRBJ1-4; D unresolved. Germline values: CDR1 SGHRS, CDR2 YFSETQ. Trimming stripped 0 bases from V and 8 bases from J, with 17 bases between. This CDR3 has 16 amino acids. The CDR3 nucleotides read TGCGCCAGCAGCTTGGCCTTAGTATCGACCGGGGAAAAACTGTTTTTT. Encoded protein: CASSLALVSTGEKLFF.

The chain combines TRBV7-6 with TRBJ2-7, with D perhaps TRBD1 (5 bases). The CDR3 spans 13 residues. Germline CDR1 is SGHVS and CDR2 is FNYEAQ. With 5 bases removed from V and 7 bases from J, the gap between germline ends came to 15 bases. The CDR3 nucleotides read TGTGCCAGCAGCCCGTCTAGGGGAAAGGAGCAGTACTTC. This encodes CASSPSRGKEQYF.

The chain combines TRBV5-1 with TRBJ1-3; TRBD1 matches 11 bases. Germline CDR1 SGHRS, CDR2 YFSETQ. The length of the CDR3 is 15 residues. The junction had 8 bases not matched to a gene; V was cut back by 8 bases and J by 4 bases. The CDR3 DNA reads TGCGCCAGGCCATGGGGACAGGGGGACGGAAACACCATATATTTT. The encoded protein is CARPWGQGDGNTIYF.

This clone occurred once. The V call is TRBV18, the J call TRBJ2-1; 8 bases align to TRBD1. The CDR3 contains 18 residues. V shed 2 bases, J shed 3 bases, and the junction held 12 bases outside the gene matches. From germline, CDR1 is KGHSH and CDR2 LQKENI. In nucleotides, the CDR3 is TGTGCCAGCTCACCATCCCTCTTGACAGGGGCCCTCTACAATGAGCAGTTCTTC. It specifies CASSPSLLTGALYNEQFF.

J is TRBJ1-1 and V is TRBV7-9; D is perhaps TRBD1 (5 bases). This CDR3 contains 17 residues. Trimming shortened V by 4 bases and J by 1 base, and 19 bases separated the two germline ends. Germline V gene data show CDR1 as SEHNR and CDR2 as FQNEAQ (reference sequence). The CDR3 is CASSSPPARQPNTEAFF. The DNA for the CDR3 is TGTGCCAGCAGCTCTCCCCCCGCGAGACAGCCGAACACTGAAGCTTTCTTT.

The V call is TRBV7-2, the J call TRBJ1-2; no definite D call. Germline lookup yields CDR1 SGHTA and CDR2 FQGNSA. Between the trimmed V and J ends, which lost 0 bases and 8 bases, there was a span of 10 bases. CDR3 length equals 13 residues. For the CDR3, the DNA is TGTGCCAGCAGCTTAGCGGTCGGGAGGGGCTACACCTTC. Translation gives CASSLAVGRGYTF. The full variable domain, its missing parts supplied by reference TRBV7-2 and TRBJ1-2, is GAGVSQSPSNKVTEKGKDVELRCDPISGHTALYWYRQSLGQGLEFLIYFQGNSAPDKSGLPSDRFSAERTGGSVSTLTIQRTQQEDSAVYLCASSLAVGRGYTFGSGTRLTVV.

The chain combines TRBV19 with TRBJ2-7; weak D call: TRBD2 (5 bases). This CDR3 has 15 amino acids. V shed 1 base and J shed 4 bases, with 14 bases lying between them. Germline CDR1 reads LNHDA; CDR2 reads SQIVND (reference sequence). The DNA for the CDR3 is TGTGCCAGTAGTATAGGGAGGCCCCCGATATACGAGCAGTACTTC. This gives the protein CASSIGRPPIYEQYF.

The rearrangement joins TRBV9 to TRBJ1-2; TRBD1 might be the D (6 bases). The V end was cut by 0 bases, the J end by 4 bases, with 13 bases between. Germline CDR1 reads SGDLS; CDR2 reads YYNGEE. This CDR3 is built from 15 residues. The CDR3, as DNA: TGTGCCAGCAGCGTAGGAGAAACCAGGGGCTATGGCTACACCTTC. Residues: CASSVGETRGYGYTF.

With respect to this clone: The same CDR3 is also encoded by other DNA sequences in this sample. The chain employs TRBV29-1 and TRBJ1-1, with 7 bases identical to TRBD1. This CDR3 region has 13 residues. V lost 6 bases and J lost 1; bases outside the gene matches: 5. Germline V gene data show CDR1 as SQVTM and CDR2 as ANQGSEA. The CDR3 region has the DNA TGCAGCGTGTGGACAGGCCCGAACACTGAAGCTTTCTTT. Translation gives CSVWTGPNTEAFF.

The J gene is TRBJ1-1, the V gene TRBV5-4, with TRBD1 matching 12 bases. This CDR3 has 17 amino acids. CDR1 and CDR2 from the germline V gene are SGHNT and YYREEE (reference sequence). V lost 3 bases, J lost 1 base, and 7 bases stayed unmatched. The CDR3 DNA reads as TGTGCCAGCAGCTCGGGGGACAGGGGGCGAAGGAACACTGAAGCTTTCTTT. Amino acids: CASSSGDRGRRNTEAFF.

The chain is built from TRBV10-3 and TRBJ2-5; 15 bases match TRBD2. Germline CDR1 is ENHRY and CDR2 is SYGVKD. This CDR3 spans 18 amino acids. V shed 4 bases, J shed 9 bases, and the junction held 15 bases outside the gene matches. The CDR3 is CAISAGTSGGTSRDAQYF. CDR3 DNA: TGTGCCATCAGTGCCGGGACTAGCGGGGGGACTTCAAGAGATGCCCAGTACTTC.

The gene calls are TRBV4-2 and TRBJ2-1; 11 bases agree with TRBD2. The germline CDR1 and CDR2 sequences are LGHNA and YNFKEQ. CDR3 length equals 17 residues. V shed 2 bases, J shed 8 bases, and the junction held 11 bases outside the gene matches. CDR3 protein: CASSQSRPASGGYEQFF. Written as DNA, the CDR3 is TGTGCCAGCAGCCAAAGTAGGCCGGCTAGCGGGGGGTATGAGCAGTTCTTC.

This chain joins TRBV30 and TRBJ2-3, with 7 bases aligning to TRBD1. Per germline, CDR1 GTSNPN and CDR2 SVGIG (reference sequence). Germline trimming cut 5 bases from V and 1 base from J; bases unmatched to any gene: 12. The CDR3 has 16 residues. The CDR3 region has the DNA TGTGCCTGGGGTACCCCTACAGGGGATGGCACAGATACGCAGTATTTT. It encodes CAWGTPTGDGTDTQYF.

V is TRBV19 and J is TRBJ1-5, with 9 nucleotides matching TRBD1. The CDR3 runs 13 residues. The V segment lost 6 bases and the J segment 7 bases; nucleotides outside the gene matches: 4. Germline assignment: CDR1 LNHDA and CDR2 SQIVND (reference sequence). CDR3 nucleotides: TGTGCCAGTAGGCGGACAGGGGACCAGCCCCAGCATTTT. It encodes CASRRTGDQPQHF.

The chain recombines TRBV6-1 with TRBJ2-5, with D tentatively TRBD1 (6 bases). CDR3 length equals 14 residues. The germline V gene has CDR1 MNHNS and CDR2 SASEGT. V lost 2 bases, J lost 2 bases, and 9 bases lay in between. CDR3 protein: CASSEQGTQETQYF. The CDR3 DNA follows: TGTGCCAGCAGTGAACAGGGGACACAAGAGACCCAGTACTTC.